This passage covers 24 T cell receptor beta chains from one sample sequenced in a study of untreated major depressive disorder. Generated by immunoSEQ multiplex PCR, the TCRdb table keeps only in-frame clones and is missing some. The profile covers just over 20,000 clones, with around 87% appearing a single time and around 5% taken by the ten largest. The material sequenced was CD4+ T cells from PBMCs. These receptors all stem from a woman aged 25-40 years in good health.

The gene calls are TRBV5-5 and TRBJ1-3, with D perhaps matching TRBD1 (6 bases). V lost 4 bases and J 4 bases, leaving 18 bases between the germline ends. The CDR3 has 16 amino acids. Germline CDR1 reads SGHKS; CDR2 reads YYEKEE (reference sequence). DNA for the CDR3: TGTGCCAGCAGCCCCTCCGTGGGGGCGCGGGGAAACACCATATATTTT. This gives the protein CASSPSVGARGNTIYF.

This chain uses TRBV28 with TRBJ1-3; 7 nucleotides align to TRBD1. With 6 bases clipped from V and 7 bases from J, the junction kept 12 bases outside the gene matches. The CDR3 extends over 15 amino acids. The germline V gene encodes CDR1 MDHEN and CDR2 SYDVKM. The CDR3 bases are TGTGCCAGCAGGCCCGAGGGGGCTTTACAGAACACCATATATTTT. Translating it yields CASRPEGALQNTIYF.

The rearrangement joins TRBV2 to TRBJ1-5, with D possibly being TRBD1 (6 bases). Trimming left V 3 bases short and J 2 bases short, with 14 bases between. CDR3 length: 16 amino acids. Germline CDR1 reads SNHLY; CDR2 reads FYNNEI. CDR3 region: CASSDNREVRNQPQHF. CDR3 DNA: TGTGCCAGCAGTGATAACAGGGAGGTTCGCAATCAGCCCCAGCATTTT. Full variable domain (outside the CDR3, taken from reference TRBV2 and TRBJ1-5): EPEVTQTPSHQVTQMGQEVILRCVPISNHLYFYWYRQILGQKVEFLVSFYNNEISEKSEIFDDQFSVERPDGSNFTLKIRSTKLEDSAMYFCASSDNREVRNQPQHFGDGTRLSIL.

This clone has only a few counts. The chain couples TRBV6-6 to TRBJ1-3, with no clear D. This CDR3 is built from 14 residues. The ends were cut back, 6 bases at V and 0 bases at J, with 9 bases in the middle. Per the germline V gene, CDR1 is MNHNY and CDR2 is SVGAGI (reference sequence). This chain's CDR3 is CASSASSSGNTIYF. The CDR3, as DNA: TGTGCCAGCAGCGCATCGAGCTCTGGAAACACCATATATTTT.

The chain has TRBV11-3 and TRBJ2-5; 10 positions match TRBD2. J was trimmed by 0 bases and V by 5 bases; bases with no gene match: 6. Germline V gene data show CDR1 as SGHNT and CDR2 as YENEEA. The CDR3 covers 16 residues. The CDR3 region is CASSPGTSADQETQYF. CDR3 coding DNA: TGTGCCAGCAGCCCAGGGACTAGCGCCGACCAAGAGACCCAGTACTTC.

This chain connects TRBV11-2 to TRBJ1-1, with unresolved D. This CDR3 has 14 amino acids. The germline V gene has CDR1 SGHAT and CDR2 FQNNGV. The V gene lost 1 base and the J gene lost 1 base, with 7 bases spanning the gap. CDR3 sequence reads: CASSLGRQNTEAFF. As DNA, the CDR3 is TGTGCCAGCAGCTTAGGGCGGCAGAACACTGAAGCTTTCTTT.

The chain has TRBV7-2 and TRBJ2-5; a weak D match, TRBD1 (6 bases). Germline V lookup: CDR1 SGHTA, CDR2 FQGNSA. With 6 bases removed from V and 11 bases from J, the gap between germline ends came to 13 bases. The CDR3 contains 11 residues. For the CDR3, the DNA is TGTGCCAGCAGTGCGACAGGCCGGCAGTACTTC. This codes for CASSATGRQYF. The whole variable domain, remainder taken from reference TRBV7-2 and TRBJ2-5, is GAGVSQSPSNKVTEKGKDVELRCDPISGHTALYWYRQSLGQGLEFLIYFQGNSAPDKSGLPSDRFSAERTGGSVSTLTIQRTQQEDSAVYLCASSATGRQYFGPGTRLLVL.

The rearrangement links TRBV6-5 to TRBJ1-2, with 9 bases identical to TRBD1. CDR3 length: 14 residues. The junction had 3 bases not matched to a gene; V was cut back by 7 bases and J by 0 bases. The germline CDR1 and CDR2 sequences are MNHEY and SVGAGI. CDR3: CASTRDRANYGYTF. The CDR3 nucleotides are TGTGCCAGCACTCGGGACAGGGCTAACTATGGCTACACCTTC.

The chain joins TRBV27 to TRBJ1-1, with D hard to call. Per the germline V gene, CDR1 is MNHEY and CDR2 is SMNVEV (reference sequence). V lost 8 bases to trimming and J lost 4 bases, with 8 bases between them. The CDR3 extends over 11 amino acids. The CDR3 sequence: CASATVTEAFF. Written as DNA, the CDR3 is TGTGCCAGCGCCACGGTCACTGAAGCTTTCTTT.

This clone occurred a few times. The rearrangement links TRBV6-6 to TRBJ1-1, with 7 bases fitting TRBD1. Germline V gene sequence: CDR1 MNHNY, CDR2 SVGAGI (reference sequence). After removal of 5 bases from V and 0 bases from J, the junction contained 6 bases not matched to a gene. CDR3 size: 15 residues. CDR3 protein: CASSTWDRLNTEAFF. The CDR3 region has the DNA TGTGCCAGCAGTACTTGGGACAGATTGAACACTGAAGCTTTCTTT.

CDR3 residues: CSVSIDRGETQYF. The CDR3 DNA follows: TGCAGCGTTAGCATAGACAGGGGAGAGACCCAGTACTTC. The chain is built from TRBV29-1 and TRBJ2-5; 8 bases align to TRBD1. Germline values: CDR1 SQVTM, CDR2 ANQGSEA. This CDR3 is built from 13 residues. After removal of 5 bases from V and 4 bases from J, the junction contained 6 bases not matched to a gene. The full variable domain, completed using reference TRBV29-1 and TRBJ2-5, is SAVISQKPSRDICQRGTSLTIQCQVDSQVTMMFWYRQQPGQSLTLIATANQGSEATYESGFVIDKFPISRPNLTFSTLTVSNMSPEDSSIYLCSVSIDRGETQYFGPGTRLLVL.

This clone appeared a single time. The chain is built from TRBV5-1 and TRBJ2-5; 13 bases match TRBD2. With 4 bases clipped from V and 1 base from J, the junction kept 4 bases outside the gene matches. Germline V gene data show CDR1 as SGHRS and CDR2 as YFSETQ. The CDR3 is 16 amino acids. The CDR3 loop reads CASSLTSGGPQETQYF. For the CDR3, the DNA is TGCGCCAGCAGCCTGACTAGCGGGGGGCCCCAAGAGACCCAGTACTTC.

The rearrangement links TRBV29-1 to TRBJ1-2; D might be TRBD1 (5 bases). Germline CDR1 reads SQVTM; CDR2 reads ANQGSEA. The CDR3 extends over 13 amino acids. The V end was cut by 5 bases, the J end by 6 bases, with 16 bases between. The DNA for the CDR3 is TGCAGCGTTCAGACCGACAGAGATCATGGCTACACCTTC. Protein: CSVQTDRDHGYTF.

This clone has just one count. V usage is TRBV7-2 and J usage is TRBJ1-5; D remains unclear. V was clipped by 5 bases and J by 5 bases, with 13 bases between them. Germline lookup yields CDR1 SGHTA and CDR2 FQGNSA. This CDR3 comprises 14 residues. The CDR3 reads CASSGSGEYQPQHF. As DNA, the CDR3 is TGTGCCAGCAGCGGATCTGGGGAATATCAGCCCCAGCATTTT.

The V call is TRBV18, the J call TRBJ1-1; D gene uncertain. The CDR3 loop spans 15 amino acids. Deletions cut 3 bases from V and 0 bases from J, with 11 bases between. Germline-derived CDR1 and CDR2 are KGHSH and LQKENI. The CDR3 bases are TGTGCCAGCTCACCGGTAGAGGGCTTGAACACTGAAGCTTTCTTT. Residues: CASSPVEGLNTEAFF.

The J gene is TRBJ2-1, the V gene TRBV28; either TRBD1 or TRBD2 may supply D (5 bases each). With 6 bases removed from V and 10 bases from J, the gap between germline ends came to 16 bases. CDR1 and CDR2 (germline): MDHEN, SYDVKM. There are 13 residues in the CDR3. The CDR3 bases are TGTGCCAGCAGCACCGGGACGGGGCGGGAGCAGTTCTTC. It specifies CASSTGTGREQFF. The complete variable domain, with remaining parts taken from reference TRBV28 and TRBJ2-1, reads DVKVTQSSRYLVKRTGEKVFLECVQDMDHENMFWYRQDPGLGLRLIYFSYDVKMKEKGDIPEGYSVSREKKERFSLILESASTNQTSMYLCASSTGTGREQFFGPGTRLTVL.

This chain joins TRBV7-2 and TRBJ1-2; D is possibly TRBD1 (5 bases). CDR3 size: 14 residues. Germline lookup yields CDR1 SGHTA and CDR2 FQGNSA. Trimming left V 1 base short and J 7 bases short, with 13 bases between. CDR3 coding DNA: TGTGCCAGCAGCTTAGGCAGGGAGGCGGGTGGCTACACCTTC. Its protein product is CASSLGREAGGYTF.

The J gene is TRBJ1-4, the V gene TRBV28; possible D gene TRBD1, 6 bases. Trimming left V 2 bases short and J 8 bases short, with 15 bases between. The CDR3 is made up of 15 amino acids. Germline V CDR1 and CDR2: MDHEN, SYDVKM. DNA of the CDR3: TGTGCCAGCAGTTTACCCCAAGGACAGTCGGAAAAACTGTTTTTT. It yields the protein CASSLPQGQSEKLFF.

CDR3 protein: CASSLEGRTYGYTF. As DNA, the CDR3 is TGTGCCAGCAGTTTGGAAGGGCGTACCTATGGCTACACCTTC. This chain links TRBV28 with TRBJ1-2; D unclear. The length of the CDR3 is 14 residues. Per germline, CDR1 MDHEN and CDR2 SYDVKM. The V end was cut by 3 bases, the J end by 4 bases, with 12 bases between.

The chain is built from TRBV7-2 and TRBJ1-5; D gene uncertain. This CDR3 has 14 amino acids. V shed 4 bases and J shed 0 bases, with 7 bases lying between them. The V gene's germline CDR1 is SGHTA and CDR2 FQGNSA. The CDR3 bases are TGTGCCAGCAGCTACGTGGATAGCAATCAGCCCCAGCATTTT. Residues: CASSYVDSNQPQHF.

The genes are TRBV7-9 and TRBJ1-5; 7 bases align to TRBD1. The V segment lost 3 bases and the J segment 7 bases; nucleotides outside the gene matches: 15. This CDR3 has 17 residues. Germline loops: CDR1 SEHNR, CDR2 FQNEAQ (reference sequence). CDR3 nucleotide sequence: TGTGCCAGCAGCTTGGTCGCGGGACAGACCCGGGGACAGCCCCAGCATTTT. Translated: CASSLVAGQTRGQPQHF.

V usage is TRBV6-4 and J usage is TRBJ2-6; D not certain. The ends were cut back, 3 bases at V and 1 base at J, with 4 bases in the middle. CDR1 MRHNA and CDR2 SNTAGT come from the germline V gene. This CDR3 has 14 amino acids. CDR3 coding DNA: TGTGCCAGCAGTGAAACGTCTGGGGCCAACGTCCTGACTTTC. Its translation: CASSETSGANVLTF.

This clone was seen only once. The chain joins TRBV6-5 to TRBJ1-5, with D possibly TRBD1 on 5 matching bases. Germline V gene sequence: CDR1 MNHEY, CDR2 SVGAGI. The CDR3 length is 14 residues. Trimming pared 0 bases from V and 5 bases from J, leaving 8 bases between. Here the CDR3 DNA reads TGTGCCAGCAGTTACTCCCAGGGTGATCAGCCCCAGCATTTT. Its protein product is CASSYSQGDQPQHF.

The chain carries TRBV4-1 and TRBJ2-1; D is possibly TRBD1 or TRBD2 (5 bases each). CDR1 is MGHRA and CDR2 is YSYEKL in the germline V gene. This CDR3 is 14 amino acids long. Trimming cost V 1 base and J 7 bases, with 11 bases left between them. CDR3 protein: CASSQGTGRNEQFF. The DNA of the CDR3 is TGCGCCAGCAGCCAAGGGACGGGGCGGAATGAGCAGTTCTTC.